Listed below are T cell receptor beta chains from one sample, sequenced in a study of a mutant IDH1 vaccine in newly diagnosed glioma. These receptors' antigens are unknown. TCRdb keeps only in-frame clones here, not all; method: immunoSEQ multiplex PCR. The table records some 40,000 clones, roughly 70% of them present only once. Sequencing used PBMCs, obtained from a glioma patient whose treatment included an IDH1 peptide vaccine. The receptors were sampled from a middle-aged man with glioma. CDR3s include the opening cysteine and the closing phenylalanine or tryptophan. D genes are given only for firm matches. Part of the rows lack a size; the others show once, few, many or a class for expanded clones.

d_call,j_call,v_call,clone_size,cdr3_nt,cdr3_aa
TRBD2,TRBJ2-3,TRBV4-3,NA,TGCGCCAGCAGCCTGGGGACTAGCGGGGGCTCTAGCACAGATACGCAGTATTTT,CASSLGTSGGSSTDTQYF
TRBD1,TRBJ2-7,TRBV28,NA,TGTGCCAGCAGTTTAGGGGAACAGGGGTCGAGGGAGCAGTACTTC,CASSLGEQGSREQYF
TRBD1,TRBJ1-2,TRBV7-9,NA,TGTGCCAGCAGCGAAACAGGACAGGCGGAATATAGCTACACCTTC,CASSETGQAEYSYTF
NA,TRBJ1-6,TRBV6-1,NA,TGTGCCGGGGCTGGCAGAAGCTATAATTCACCCCTCCACTTT,CAGAGRSYNSPLHF
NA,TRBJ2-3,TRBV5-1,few,TGCGCCAGCACGGGGCAGTCCAGCACAGATACGCAGTATTTT,CASTGQSSTDTQYF
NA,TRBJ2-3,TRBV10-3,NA,TGTGCCATCAGTGACCACAGGGAAACAGATACGCAGTATTTT,CAISDHRETDTQYF
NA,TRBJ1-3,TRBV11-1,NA,TGTGCCAGCAGCCCAAGCACAGGGTCTGGAAACACCATATATTTT,CASSPSTGSGNTIYF
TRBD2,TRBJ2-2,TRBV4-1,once,TGCGCCAGCAGCCAAGGACTAGCGGGAGGATGGACCGGGGAGCTGTTTTTT,CASSQGLAGGWTGELFF
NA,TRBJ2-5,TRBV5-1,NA,TGCGCCAGCAGCCTAAGGAGTAGGGGTGAGGGAGAGACCCAGTACTTC,CASSLRSRGEGETQYF
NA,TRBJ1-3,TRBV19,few,TGTGCCAGTAGTATAAGGAATGGAAACACCATATATTTT,CASSIRNGNTIYF
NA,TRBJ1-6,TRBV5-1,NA,TGCGCCAGCAGCGGGTCGCAAAGCTCCTATAATTCACCCCTCCACTTT,CASSGSQSSYNSPLHF
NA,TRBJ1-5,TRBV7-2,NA,TGTGCCAGCAGCGTAAGGGGTGGCAATCAGCCCCAGCATTTT,CASSVRGGNQPQHF
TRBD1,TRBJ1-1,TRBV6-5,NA,TGTGCCAGCAGAGACAGGGGCTGGGGCACTGAAGCTTTCTTT,CASRDRGWGTEAFF
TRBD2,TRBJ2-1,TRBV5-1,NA,TGCGCCAGCAGCTTGGACGGCCTAGCGGGAGGGCTGGAGAATGAGCAGTTCTTC,CASSLDGLAGGLENEQFF
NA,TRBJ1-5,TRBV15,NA,TGTGCCACCAGCAGAGCGCGGGGGGTGGAACAGCCCCAGCATTTT,CATSRARGVEQPQHF
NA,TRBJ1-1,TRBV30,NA,TGTGCCTGGGTCTTGAACACTGAAGCTTTCTTT,CAWVLNTEAFF
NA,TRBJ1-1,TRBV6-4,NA,TGTGCCAGCAGTCGGACCGGGGGCAACACTGAAGCTTTCTTT,CASSRTGGNTEAFF
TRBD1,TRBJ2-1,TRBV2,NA,TGTGCCAGCAGTGTTTTGTGGGACAGGGGCATGCATGAGCAGTTCTTC,CASSVLWDRGMHEQFF
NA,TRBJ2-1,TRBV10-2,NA,TGCGCCAGCAGTGAGGCGGACAGGTTAAGCGGGGAGCAGTTCTTC,CASSEADRLSGEQFF
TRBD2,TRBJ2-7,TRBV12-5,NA,TGTGCTAGTGGTTTGCCCCCCGGGACTAGCGGGAGGGCCCAGTACGAGCAGTACTTC,CASGLPPGTSGRAQYEQYF
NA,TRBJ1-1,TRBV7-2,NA,TGTGCCAGCAGCTCCATGGGGGCGGACACTGAAGCTTTCTTT,CASSSMGADTEAFF
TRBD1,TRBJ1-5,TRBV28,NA,TGTGCCAGCAGTTACAACAGGGGTCTCAATCAGCCCCAGCATTTT,CASSYNRGLNQPQHF
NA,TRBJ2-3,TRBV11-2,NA,TGTGCCAGCAGCTTAGTTAGAAATACGCAGTATTTT,CASSLVRNTQYF
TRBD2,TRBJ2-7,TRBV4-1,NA,TGCGCCAGCAGCCAGAGAGCCGGGACTAACTCCTACGAGCAGTACTTC,CASSQRAGTNSYEQYF
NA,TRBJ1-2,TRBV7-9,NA,TGTGCCAGCAGCTCCCCAGGGTTAAGTGGCTACACCTTC,CASSSPGLSGYTF
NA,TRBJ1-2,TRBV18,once,TGTGCCAGCTCACCACCGACATCAGTATCCGGCTACACCTTC,CASSPPTSVSGYTF
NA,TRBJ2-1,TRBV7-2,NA,TGTGCCAGCAGCTTAGAGTGGGCGGAGACTTTCTACAATGAGCAGTTCTTC,CASSLEWAETFYNEQFF
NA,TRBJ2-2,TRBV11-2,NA,TGTGCCAGCAGGGCTCCGACACGGACAGACACCGGGGAGCTGTTTTTT,CASRAPTRTDTGELFF
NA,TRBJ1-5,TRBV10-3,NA,TGTGCCATCAGTGAGACTACTCGGGGTAGGAATCAGCCCCAGCATTTT,CAISETTRGRNQPQHF
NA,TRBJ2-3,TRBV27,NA,TGTGCCAGCAGTTGGCAGGGATTCACAGATACGCAGTATTTT,CASSWQGFTDTQYF
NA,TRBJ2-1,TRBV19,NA,TGTGCCAGTAGTGACCAGAGTGGCAGGCAGTTCTTC,CASSDQSGRQFF
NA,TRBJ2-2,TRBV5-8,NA,TGTGCCAGCAGCTCCTTTGCTGCCGACACCGGGGAGCTGTTTTTT,CASSSFAADTGELFF
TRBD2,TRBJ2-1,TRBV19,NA,TGTGCCAGTAGTATTCTGGCGGGAGGGTCGGGCGAGCAGTTCTTC,CASSILAGGSGEQFF
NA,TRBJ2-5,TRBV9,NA,TGTGCCAGCAGCGTTGGAAAATTGTTAGAGACCCAGTACTTC,CASSVGKLLETQYF
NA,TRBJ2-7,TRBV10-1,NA,TGCGCCAGGGACTTAAGGGGTGAGCAGTACTTC,CARDLRGEQYF
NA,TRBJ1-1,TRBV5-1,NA,TGCGCCAGCAGCTTTGGGGGGCCGAACACTGAAGCTTTCTTT,CASSFGGPNTEAFF
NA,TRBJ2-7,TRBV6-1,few,TGTGCCAGCAGTGAATCAGGCCCGGGTTTGAAGTACTTC,CASSESGPGLKYF